Below, one T cell receptor beta chain is given with its context. Antigen: not known. Primers for the PCR totalled 60 Vbeta and 13 Jbeta. The method was immunoSEQ multiplex PCR; TCRdb's version includes in-frame clones alone and lacks a portion of them. The data contain under 150,000 clones, roughly four fifths of them singletons. V shed 6 bases and J 1 base; nucleotides not matched to a gene: 15. CDR1 SQVTM and CDR2 ANQGSEA come from the germline V gene. This CDR3 comprises 16 residues. The data were obtained in a study of cytomegalovirus exposure and HLA in healthy donors. Across the whole study: Early released data had about 80 million unique TCRs, all coming from HLA-typed donors. The study, taken as a whole, reports: A few chains linked to CMV were shown in vitro to be specific for CMV antigens. In a later analysis, across HLA loci, associated TCR counts were highest for DRB1, lowest for HLA-C.

The V call is TRBV29-1, the J call TRBJ2-7; 7 bases match TRBD1. The TCR was taken from a male donor in good health and CMV-seronegative. Input material: PBMCs. CDR3 sequence reads: CSVLGTAKSQSYEQYF. Written as DNA, the CDR3 is TGCAGCGTGCTTGGGACAGCAAAGTCCCAATCCTACGAGCAGTACTTC.